This T cell receptor (beta chain) was found in a study of T cell responses to AZD1222 COVID-19 vaccine. Whole-study findings and limits: Just six people given AZD1222 tested seropositive at baseline. Spike was spanned by vaccine-associated CD4 TCRs, which were dominant at 160-218 and 743-854.

The CDR3 has 19 residues. CDR1 is MNHEY and CDR2 is SVGEGT in the germline V gene. Trimming removed 0 bases at V and 0 bases at J, with 18 bases between. Notes on this clone: The antigen is undetermined.

Some clones are missing from TCRdb's copy, which holds only in-frame ones; the method was immunoSEQ multiplex PCR. The sample includes tens of thousands of clones, around nine tenths seen only once; the top ten take approximately 10%. Sample: peripheral blood, taken 28 days after the second AZD1222 dose. The chain joins TRBV6-2 or TRBV6-3 to TRBJ1-3, with a tentative D call TRBD1 (5 bases). The receptor was isolated from an adult who received the AZD1222 COVID-19 vaccine. CDR3 in amino acids: CASSYSVTRGDRSGNTIYF. CDR3 coding DNA: TGTGCCAGCAGTTACTCAGTAACGAGGGGAGACCGCTCTGGAAACACCATATATTTT.